One sample yielded the 32 T cell receptor beta chains listed below, sequenced in a study of CD8 T cells in Susac syndrome. Random hexamers were used to reverse transcribe roughly 0.45 to 1 ug of RNA. TCRdb re-analysed the immunoSEQ multiplex PCR reads in MiXCR, keeping a single row per CDR3 protein. The sample includes 200,000 to 250,000 distinct CDR3 sequences, about 94% of them seen just once. The sample comprised CD4+ T cells from PBMCs. All receptors come from a human donor with Susac syndrome.

The rearrangement joins TRBV20-1 to TRBJ1-1, with 8 bases that match TRBD1. Germline trimming cut 8 bases from V and 6 bases from J; bases unmatched to any gene: 8. This CDR3 contains 12 residues. In germline, CDR1 is DFQATT, CDR2 SNEGSKA (reference sequence). The CDR3 here is CSSRPRGPEAFF. The CDR3 nucleotides read TGCAGTTCACGACCCAGGGGGCCTGAAGCTTTCTTT.

The chain recombines TRBV12-3 or TRBV12-4 with TRBJ2-7, with a possible D match to TRBD1 (6 bases). V lost 1 base and J lost 9, with 10 bases in between. There are 12 residues in the CDR3. Written as DNA, the CDR3 is TGTGCCAGCAGTTTAGGGGGGCTAGGGCAGTACTTC. Translation gives CASSLGGLGQYF.

The V and J genes are TRBV28 and TRBJ2-4; maybe TRBD2 (6 bases). V was cut by 8 bases and J by 9 bases, with 20 bases left in between. CDR1 is MDHEN and CDR2 is SYDVKM in the germline V gene. The CDR3 is 14 residues long. The CDR3 sequence: CASCIRTGDGIQYF. The DNA of the CDR3 is TGTGCCAGCTGTATACGGACGGGAGACGGCATTCAGTACTTC.

The chain employs TRBV18 and TRBJ2-7, with 9 bases that match TRBD1. The CDR3 loop spans 16 amino acids. The junction had 10 bases not matched to a gene; V was cut back by 3 bases and J by 4 bases. From germline, CDR1 is KGHSH and CDR2 LQKENI. CDR3 loop: CASSPLRQGGSYEQYF. The CDR3 DNA reads TGTGCCAGCTCACCCTTAAGACAGGGGGGGTCGTACGAGCAGTACTTC. Looking up the rest from reference TRBV18 and TRBJ2-7 gives the full variable domain: NAGVMQNPRHLVRRRGQEARLRCSPMKGHSHVYWYRQLPEEGLKFMVYLQKENIIDESGMPKERFSAEFPKEGPSILRIQQVVRGDSAAYFCASSPLRQGGSYEQYFGPGTRLTVT.

This clonotype was recorded only once. The V and J genes are TRBV28 and TRBJ1-5; TRBD1 matches at 9 bases. V shed 6 bases, J shed 4 bases, and the junction held 4 bases outside the gene matches. Germline CDR1 is MDHEN and CDR2 is SYDVKM. This CDR3 comprises 14 residues. The CDR3 is CASRAGQGNQPQHF. The CDR3 DNA is TGTGCCAGCAGAGCGGGACAGGGAAATCAGCCCCAGCATTTT.

The DNA of the CDR3 is TGTGCCAGCACCCCGGGTAGCGGGAACGGTGAGCAGTTCTTC. This translates into CASTPGSGNGEQFF. The chain couples TRBV9 to TRBJ2-1; 8 bases line up with TRBD2. V was clipped by 6 bases and J by 9 bases; unmatched bases: 11. Per germline, CDR1 SGDLS and CDR2 YYNGEE. The CDR3 is made up of 14 amino acids.

This chain joins TRBV28 and TRBJ1-2; D perhaps matches TRBD1 (5 bases). The V gene lost 6 bases and the J gene lost 8 bases, with 25 bases spanning the gap. In germline, CDR1 is MDHEN, CDR2 SYDVKM. This CDR3 has 16 residues. DNA of the CDR3: TGTGCCAGCAGCATACCCTCGGCAGGGATCAGTAGGGGCTACACCTTC. This translates into CASSIPSAGISRGYTF.

The chain combines TRBV30 with TRBJ1-1, with D hard to call. Germline V CDR1 and CDR2: GTSNPN, SVGIG (reference sequence). The V end was cut by 8 bases, the J end by 4 bases, with 17 bases between. The CDR3 spans 13 residues. The CDR3 spells CAVVEKRPTEAFF. The CDR3 DNA follows: TGTGCCGTCGTGGAGAAGCGCCCCACTGAAGCTTTCTTT.

This chain uses TRBV20-1 with TRBJ1-5; a weak D match, TRBD1 (6 bases). This CDR3 is 13 amino acids long. V was cut by 7 bases and J by 4 bases, with 14 bases left in between. From germline, CDR1 is DFQATT and CDR2 SNEGSKA (reference sequence). The CDR3 reads CSGGTGRNQPQHF. CDR3 in DNA: TGCAGTGGGGGCACAGGGCGGAATCAGCCCCAGCATTTT.

The rearrangement uses TRBV15 and TRBJ2-1; unclear D gene. CDR1 is LNHNV, CDR2 YYDKDF, per germline (reference sequence). The CDR3 is 14 residues long. Trimming removed 3 bases at V and 8 bases at J, with 14 bases between. CDR3 in amino acids: CATSSYLQRDEQFF. In DNA, the CDR3 is TGTGCCACCAGCAGCTACCTCCAGCGTGATGAGCAGTTCTTC.

The rearrangement links TRBV25-1 to TRBJ2-7, with D uncertain. The germline V gene encodes CDR1 MGHDK and CDR2 SYGVNS. CDR3 length: 16 residues. The V end lost 3 bases, the J end lost 9 bases, and 24 bases lay between the germline ends. The CDR3 is CASSDPGRPLPDAQYF. The DNA of the CDR3 is TGTGCCAGCAGTGATCCCGGCCGTCCTCTCCCAGACGCGCAGTACTTC.

For the CDR3, the DNA is TGTGCCAGCAGCTCCATCCAGGGGCTTGGCGAGCAGTACTTC. Protein: CASSSIQGLGEQYF. The V and J genes are TRBV11-2 and TRBJ2-7; D might be TRBD1 (6 bases). Germline lookup yields CDR1 SGHAT and CDR2 FQNNGV. There are 14 residues in the CDR3. V shed 4 bases and J shed 6 bases, with 16 bases lying between them. Drawing the rest from reference TRBV11-2 and TRBJ2-7, the complete variable domain is EAGVAQSPRYKIIEKRQSVAFWCNPISGHATLYWYQQILGQGPKLLIQFQNNGVVDDSQLPKDRFSAERLKGVDSTLKIQPAKLEDSAVYLCASSSIQGLGEQYFGPGTRLTVT.

The V gene is TRBV20-1, the J gene TRBJ2-5; 7 bases fit TRBD2. V shed 5 bases and J 2 bases; nucleotides not matched to a gene: 5. The length of the CDR3 is 13 residues. The germline CDR1 and CDR2 sequences are DFQATT and SNEGSKA (reference sequence). CDR3 bases: TGCAGTGCTCTTTCGGGGGGTCAAGAGACCCAGTACTTC. Its protein product is CSALSGGQETQYF.

The chain joins TRBV4-3 to TRBJ1-2, with 9 bases that match TRBD1. Germline CDR1 is LGHNA and CDR2 is YSLEER. The trim removed 6 bases at V and 6 bases at J, leaving 14 bases unmatched. The CDR3 contains 16 residues. This chain's CDR3 is CASRDLQGAIGNGYTF. In nucleotides, the CDR3 is TGCGCCAGCAGAGATTTACAGGGGGCCATCGGAAATGGCTACACCTTC.

V is TRBV28 and J is TRBJ1-4; 8 nucleotides agree with TRBD1. Germline CDR1 and CDR2: MDHEN and SYDVKM. The CDR3 sequence is 14 residues long. The V segment lost 6 bases and the J segment 4 bases; nucleotides outside the gene matches: 4. For the CDR3, the DNA is TGTGCCAGCAGGAGCGACAGGGGTAATGAAAAACTGTTTTTT. Protein sequence: CASRSDRGNEKLFF.

The J gene is TRBJ1-6, the V gene TRBV30; no firm D call. This CDR3 is 16 amino acids long. Germline V gives CDR1 GTSNPN, CDR2 SVGIG (reference sequence). V was shortened by 2 bases and J by 8 bases, with 19 bases between the two germline ends. CDR3 nucleotides: TGTGCCTGGAGTCGACTGCGGGGTCCCGGGGATTCACCCCTCCACTTT. Its translation: CAWSRLRGPGDSPLHF.

The chain employs TRBV14 and TRBJ1-6; 7 bases are shared with TRBD1. This CDR3 region has 18 residues. The germline gives CDR1 SGHDN, CDR2 FVKESK. V was pared by 0 bases and J by 9 bases, with 14 bases of the junction left unmatched. DNA of the CDR3: TGTGCCAGCAGCCAAGAAGGGAGTAGGGGGCTCATCAGTTCACCCCTCCACTTT. Translating gives CASSQEGSRGLISSPLHF.

The chain joins TRBV27 to TRBJ2-1; 7 bases align to TRBD2. Germline V CDR1 and CDR2: MNHEY, SMNVEV (reference sequence). The CDR3 runs 15 residues. J was trimmed by 2 bases and V by 5 bases; bases with no gene match: 6. This CDR3 reads CASSPFRGAYNEQFF. CDR3 DNA: TGTGCCAGCAGTCCTTTTCGGGGGGCCTACAATGAGCAGTTCTTC.

The V and J genes are TRBV7-9 and TRBJ1-2; D may be TRBD1 (6 bases). The CDR3 contains 15 residues. V was trimmed by 2 bases and J by 5 bases, leaving 15 bases between them. CDR1 and CDR2 (germline): SEHNR, FQNEAQ (reference sequence). DNA of the CDR3: TGTGCCAGCAGCTTAATGGACAGAAATTCTTATGGCTACACCTTC. Translating it yields CASSLMDRNSYGYTF.

The chain couples TRBV5-4 to TRBJ2-2; the match to TRBD2 covers 12 bases. Germline CDR1 reads SGHNT; CDR2 reads YYREEE (reference sequence). There are 17 residues in the CDR3. V lost 4 bases to trimming and J lost 5 bases; unmatched junction nucleotides: 9. CDR3 sequence (DNA): TGTGCCAGCAGCCCACGTAGACTAGCGGGGGATACCGGGGAGCTGTTTTTT. This translates into CASSPRRLAGDTGELFF.

This clonotype occurred once. This rearrangement joins TRBV24-1 to TRBJ2-5; no reliable D call. The CDR3 covers 13 residues. CDR1 is KGHDR, CDR2 SFDVKD, per germline. Trimming removed 8 bases from V and 5 bases from J, with 14 bases in between. The CDR3 nucleotides are TGTGCCACCAATGGGGTATCCGGGGAGACCCAGTACTTC. Encoded protein: CATNGVSGETQYF.

V and J are TRBV7-2 and TRBJ1-2, with unresolved D. Trimming removed 1 base at V and 11 bases at J, with 11 bases between. There are 12 residues in the CDR3. Germline V CDR1 and CDR2: SGHTA, FQGNSA. Written as DNA, the CDR3 is TGTGCCAGCAGCTTAGAGATCGGTGGTTACACCTTC. Translated: CASSLEIGGYTF.

The chain joins TRBV30 to TRBJ2-2; perhaps TRBD2 as D (6 bases). This CDR3 has 17 residues. The germline V gene has CDR1 GTSNPN and CDR2 SVGIG (reference sequence). V lost 3 bases, J lost 5 bases, and 22 bases lay in between. Here the CDR3 DNA reads TGTGCCTGGAGGGGGGGATCCGTAGAAGTTTCAACCGGGGAGCTGTTTTTT. It is translated as CAWRGGSVEVSTGELFF. Drawing the rest from reference TRBV30 and TRBJ2-2, the complete variable domain is SQTIHQWPATLVQPVGSPLSLECTVEGTSNPNLYWYRQAAGRGLQLLFYSVGIGQISSEVPQNLSASRPQDRQFILSSKKLLLSDSGFYLCAWRGGSVEVSTGELFFGEGSRLTVL.

This sequence joins TRBV5-1 and TRBJ2-3; D gene unclear. Per germline, CDR1 SGHRS and CDR2 YFSETQ. The CDR3 is 15 residues long. Trimming removed 2 bases at V and 2 bases at J, with 12 bases between. The CDR3 sequence: CASSFDRLTTDTQYF. Written as DNA, the CDR3 is TGCGCCAGCAGCTTCGACCGACTCACCACAGATACGCAGTATTTT.

The J gene is TRBJ2-1, the V gene TRBV11-3; TRBD2 is a possible D gene (6 bases). CDR1 is SGHNT and CDR2 is YENEEA in the germline V gene. The V gene lost 5 bases and the J gene lost 4 bases, with 15 bases spanning the gap. The CDR3 has 15 amino acids. The CDR3 loop is CASSPVGAGYNEQFF. Here the CDR3 DNA reads TGTGCCAGCAGCCCAGTCGGGGCGGGGTACAATGAGCAGTTCTTC. Using reference TRBV11-3 and TRBJ2-1 for the parts outside the CDR3, the full variable domain is EAGVVQSPRYKIIEKKQPVAFWCNPISGHNTLYWYLQNLGQGPELLIRYENEEAVDDSQLPKDRFSAERLKGVDSTLKIQPAELGDSAVYLCASSPVGAGYNEQFFGPGTRLTVL.

V gene TRBV29-1 combines with J gene TRBJ1-5; the D gene is possibly TRBD1 (5 bases). CDR1 and CDR2 from the germline V gene are SQVTM and ANQGSEA. The CDR3 is made up of 11 amino acids. The V end was cut by 4 bases, the J end by 6 bases, with 7 bases between. The CDR3 nucleotides are TGCAGCGTTGGGGGGAGTCAGCCCCAGCATTTT. It specifies CSVGGSQPQHF.

The chain combines TRBV6-2 or TRBV6-3 with TRBJ2-3, with 8 bases matching TRBD1. V dropped 4 bases and J dropped 3; count of bases not matched to a gene: 6. There are 15 residues in the CDR3. CDR1 is MNHEY and CDR2 is SVGEGT in the germline V gene. CDR3: CASSWRQGRTDTQYF. CDR3 DNA sequence: TGTGCCAGCAGTTGGCGACAGGGGAGGACAGATACGCAGTATTTT.

This clonotype was recorded a few times. The chain recombines TRBV2 with TRBJ2-7; 7 bases map to TRBD1. Germline values: CDR1 SNHLY, CDR2 FYNNEI. This CDR3 comprises 15 residues. J was trimmed by 1 base and V by 5 bases; bases with no gene match: 8. CDR3 sequence (DNA): TGTGCCAGCAGTTTTCCGGGACAGAGTTCCTACGAGCAGTACTTC. Amino acids: CASSFPGQSSYEQYF.

The chain uses TRBV6-5 and TRBJ1-4, with D possibly matching TRBD1 (5 bases). Germline lookup yields CDR1 MNHEY and CDR2 SVGAGI. The CDR3 contains 13 residues. The ends were cut back, 8 bases at V and 4 bases at J, with 11 bases in the middle. The CDR3 nucleotides read TGTGCCAGCGGGGCAGGCCGTAATGAAAAACTGTTTTTT. Residues: CASGAGRNEKLFF.

V and J are TRBV28 and TRBJ1-2, with D possibly TRBD1 on 6 matching bases. V was cut by 3 bases and J by 2 bases, with 13 bases left in between. Germline CDR1 reads MDHEN; CDR2 reads SYDVKM. The CDR3 has 15 residues. The CDR3 here is CASSFGGAANYGYTF. DNA of the CDR3: TGTGCCAGCAGTTTTGGGGGGGCAGCCAACTATGGCTACACCTTC.

The CDR3 nucleotides are TGTGCCAGCAGCCCGCGTAGCGGGGCCCAAGAGACCCAGTACTTC. It translates to CASSPRSGAQETQYF. J is TRBJ2-5 and V is TRBV3-1; TRBD2 matches at 8 bases. V shed 4 bases, J shed 1 base, and the junction held 5 bases outside the gene matches. From germline, CDR1 is LGHDT and CDR2 YNNKEL (reference sequence). The CDR3 is 15 residues long.

V usage is TRBV20-1 and J usage is TRBJ2-5, with 8 bases lining up with TRBD2. The ends lost 6 bases at V and 5 bases at J; junction bases unmatched: 8. Looked up from germline, CDR1 is DFQATT and CDR2 is SNEGSKA (reference sequence). There are 13 residues in the CDR3. The CDR3 loop reads CSASISGVETQYF. CDR3 bases: TGCAGTGCCTCGATTAGCGGGGTGGAGACCCAGTACTTC.